The text below deals with one T cell receptor (beta chain). Methods used by the authors: Quantification of nucleated cells was approximated via reference gene primer amplification. Profiling relied on immunoSEQ multiplex PCR, and the TCRdb table lists in-frame clones only, not all of them. That table gives V, J and clone size, and the DNA gave D and trimming. The table has about 250,000 clones, 88% seen once. These data belong to a study of blood T cell repertoires in COVID-19. Study details: Acute and convalescent COVID-19 samples came from the United States, Italy and Spain.

It was during active infection that Seattle patients were enrolled and then longitudinally followed. Germline CDR1 SQVTM, CDR2 ANQGSEA. V was pared by 4 bases and J by 3 bases, with 6 bases between. CDR3 length: 11 amino acids. The clonotype comes from a young woman with COVID-19, enrolled during active disease. The chain links TRBV29-1 to TRBJ2-5, with no clear D. The sequencing input was peripheral blood. CDR3 nucleotide sequence: TGCAGCGTTGGACATGAAGAGACCCAGTACTTC. Residues: CSVGHEETQYF.